A single T cell receptor (beta chain) is shown here with its context. Its antigen is not identified. The data were obtained in a study of Tregs in tolerant kidney transplant recipients. Study outcomes and limitations: Biological reproducibility was not directly addressed in this study. Activated donor B cell expansion appeared to reveal the most relevant donor-specific TCRbeta repertoire. Findings come from small patient numbers and require larger validation.

There are 14 residues in the CDR3. Trimming stripped 8 bases from V and 0 bases from J, with 11 bases between. Germline-derived CDR1 and CDR2 are MNHNY and SVGAGI (reference sequence). The table came from immunoSEQ multiplex PCR; TCRdb's copy has only in-frame clones and leaves some out. Of 200,000 to 300,000 clones listed, around 81% are singletons. Unstimulated Tregs (CD4+CD25+CD127-) and CD4+CD25- non-Tregs were sorted from PBMCs. The rearrangement joins TRBV6-6 to TRBJ1-3; D ambiguous. The specimen was CD4+ T cells from blood. The TCR was taken from a human donor in good health. The DNA for the CDR3 is TGTGCCAGCTATCAGGCGAGCTCTGGAAACACCATATATTTT. Residues: CASYQASSGNTIYF.